This T cell receptor (beta chain) was sequenced during a study of Ad26.COV2.S vaccination and SARS-CoV-2 variants. Study details: Ad26.COV2.S shots went into the muscle once or twice, 56 days apart. General study points: Breadth of non-spike TCRs did not differ between vaccinees and placebo recipients.

Sequencing used immunoSEQ multiplex PCR; TCRdb keeps in-frame clones, though not all of them. The profile shows about 680,000 clones, 70% to 90% of them singletons. Germline V gives CDR1 SGHTA, CDR2 FQGTGA. The CDR3 has 13 amino acids. The trim removed 6 bases at V and 4 bases at J, leaving 3 bases unmatched. The treatment here: over 15 received Ad26.COV2.S at low or high dose, single or two shots; five or six received placebo; per-sample allocation not given. The samples date from day 63 after the first vaccine or placebo injection. Remarks on this clone: No antigen is known for it.

Material: peripheral blood, obtained in a trial of Ad26.COV2.S vaccine versus placebo. The receptor was derived from a person between 18 and 65 years old who received the Ad26.COV2.S COVID-19 vaccine or a placebo. V gene TRBV7-3 combines with J gene TRBJ1-1, with TRBD1 matching over 9 bases. The CDR3 reads CASSSGQGTEAFF. In nucleotides, the CDR3 is TGTGCCAGCAGTTCGGGACAGGGCACTGAAGCTTTCTTT.